A selection of T cell receptor beta chains follows, all from one sample in a study of blood T cell repertoires in COVID-19. Clones were sequenced by immunoSEQ multiplex PCR, and TCRdb holds only the in-frame ones, with some missing. The sample lists around 110,000 clones; 70% to 80% were seen once. Sequenced sample: peripheral blood. These receptor sequences come from a man at least 80 years old with COVID-19, enrolled during active disease. Both conserved end residues are part of each CDR3. Fields, in order: V gene, clone size, D gene, J gene, CDR3 protein, CDR3 DNA. The D gene is left open where the match is weak. Some rows have no size entry. The others give once, few or many, or a class for an expanded clone.

TRBV27	NA	TRBD2	TRBJ2-1	CASSIRLAGANEQFF	TGTGCCAGCAGTATACGACTAGCGGGAGCCAATGAGCAGTTCTTC
TRBV2	few	TRBD1	TRBJ1-3	CASSPRTGGNTIYF	TGTGCCAGCAGTCCTCGGACAGGGGGAAACACCATATATTTT
TRBV15	NA	NA	TRBJ1-1	CATSSLPDTEAFF	TGTGCCACCAGCTCCCTCCCGGACACTGAAGCTTTCTTT
TRBV19	NA	NA	TRBJ2-7	CASSIEGPGILYEQYF	TGTGCCAGTAGTATAGAAGGCCCAGGGATCCTCTACGAGCAGTACTTC
TRBV9	NA	NA	TRBJ1-3	CASSVGGVDGNTIYF	TGTGCCAGCAGCGTAGGAGGAGTAGATGGAAACACCATATATTTT
TRBV29-1	NA	TRBD1	TRBJ2-7	CSVGPGGYEQYF	TGCAGCGTTGGGCCAGGGGGTTACGAGCAGTACTTC
TRBV18	NA	NA	TRBJ1-3	CASSPAEPNSGNTIYF	TGTGCCAGCTCACCGGCGGAGCCAAACTCTGGAAACACCATATATTTT
TRBV12-3/TRBV12-4	NA	NA	TRBJ1-1	CASSTRVNTEAFF	TGTGCCAGCAGTACCAGGGTAAACACTGAAGCTTTCTTT
TRBV7-9	once	NA	TRBJ1-3	CASSFGSPGNTIYF	TGTGCCAGCAGCTTCGGGAGCCCTGGAAACACCATATATTTT
TRBV28	few	NA	TRBJ1-5	CASSSSGTGGQPQHF	TGTGCCAGCAGTTCCTCCGGGACGGGGGGCCAGCCCCAGCATTTT
TRBV10-3	few	TRBD2	TRBJ2-1	CAISSREGRNEQFF	TGTGCCATCAGCTCCCGGGAGGGCCGAAATGAGCAGTTCTTC
TRBV29-1	NA	TRBD1	TRBJ1-2	CSVQGADGYTF	TGCAGCGTTCAGGGGGCGGACGGCTACACCTTC
TRBV9	NA	TRBD1	TRBJ2-2	CASSRGTGRSTGELFF	TGTGCCAGCAGCCGTGGGACAGGGCGGTCCACCGGGGAGCTGTTTTTT
TRBV5-6	NA	TRBD2	TRBJ2-7	CASTKRLAGSYEQYF	TGTGCCAGCACCAAGAGACTAGCGGGCTCCTACGAGCAGTACTTC
TRBV5-4	NA	TRBD2	TRBJ2-3	CASSPRTSGTDTQYF	TGTGCCAGCAGCCCCCGAACTAGCGGGACAGATACGCAGTATTTT
TRBV30	NA	NA	TRBJ1-4	CAWSAHGATNEKLFF	TGTGCCTGGAGTGCCCACGGGGCAACTAATGAAAAACTGTTTTTT
TRBV2	once	NA	TRBJ2-5	CASIGQIQETQYF	TGTGCCAGCATAGGACAGATACAAGAGACCCAGTACTTC
TRBV11-3	NA	NA	TRBJ1-1	CASKLSTPPRGFF	TGTGCCTCCAAGCTTAGTACCCCCCCCCGAGGGTTCTTT
TRBV7-9	NA	NA	TRBJ2-7	CASSFSFGSLNEQYF	TGTGCCAGCAGCTTCAGTTTCGGGTCCCTAAACGAGCAGTACTTC
TRBV12-5	NA	NA	TRBJ1-1	CASGLELGTEAFF	TGTGCTAGTGGTTTGGAGCTAGGCACTGAAGCTTTCTTT
TRBV6-1	NA	NA	TRBJ1-2	CASSEGFRQYNYGYTF	TGTGCCAGCAGTGAAGGATTCCGACAGTATAACTATGGCTACACCTTC
TRBV3-1/TRBV3-2	NA	NA	TRBJ2-7	CASSQVLDYEQYF	TGTGCCAGCAGCCAAGTATTAGATTACGAGCAGTACTTC
TRBV5-1	few	NA	TRBJ2-7	CASREAGLSSGEQYF	TGCGCCAGCAGAGAGGCGGGATTGTCCTCTGGCGAGCAGTACTTC
TRBV6-5	NA	NA	TRBJ2-5	CASSYRGQETQYF	TGTGCCAGCAGTTACCGGGGACAAGAGACCCAGTACTTC
TRBV7-3	NA	TRBD1	TRBJ2-3	CASSLGAGQGALTQYF	TGTGCCAGCAGCCTCGGCGCTGGTCAGGGGGCGCTTACGCAGTATTTT
TRBV2	NA	NA	TRBJ2-3	CASSVSLGILGAPTDTQYF	TGTGCCAGCAGTGTGTCGCTAGGGATTCTAGGGGCTCCCACAGATACGCAGTATTTT
TRBV28	NA	TRBD2	TRBJ2-1	CASRPSGSSYNEQFF	TGTGCCAGCAGACCTAGCGGTAGCTCCTACAATGAGCAGTTCTTC
TRBV19	NA	TRBD2	TRBJ2-1	CASSPSGSKNNEQFF	TGTGCCAGTAGTCCTAGCGGGAGCAAAAACAATGAGCAGTTCTTC
TRBV5-6	NA	TRBD1	TRBJ1-1	CASSRTGATEAFF	TGTGCCAGCAGCCGGACAGGGGCCACTGAAGCTTTCTTT
TRBV7-9	NA	TRBD1	TRBJ2-7	CASSPQGDNEQYF	TGTGCCAGCAGCCCACAGGGGGACAACGAGCAGTACTTC
TRBV5-4	many	TRBD2	TRBJ2-2	CASSSVAGAVPGELFF	TGTGCCAGCAGCTCCGTAGCGGGAGCGGTCCCCGGGGAGCTGTTTTTT
TRBV3-1/TRBV3-2	NA	NA	TRBJ1-1	CASSQPLDTEAFF	TGTGCCAGCAGCCAACCCCTAGACACTGAAGCTTTCTTT
TRBV30	NA	TRBD1	TRBJ1-4	CATGTGVEKLFF	TGTGCCACCGGGACAGGGGTCGAAAAACTGTTTTTT
TRBV28	NA	TRBD1	TRBJ2-7	CASSGTGRGSHYEQYF	TGTGCCAGCAGTGGGACAGGGAGAGGTTCTCACTACGAGCAGTACTTC
TRBV7-8	NA	TRBD1	TRBJ1-2	CASSRGQGASGYTF	TGTGCCAGCAGCCGAGGACAGGGGGCGAGTGGCTACACCTTC
TRBV28	few	NA	TRBJ1-5	CASSTGLGAQPQHF	TGTGCCAGCAGCACGGGCCTGGGGGCTCAGCCCCAGCATTTT
TRBV6-9	NA	TRBD2	TRBJ2-2	CASRLAGGNTGELFF	TGTGCCAGCAGACTAGCGGGAGGGAACACCGGGGAGCTGTTTTTT
TRBV4-1	few	TRBD2	TRBJ2-2	CASSPLSLAGTGELFF	TGCGCCAGCAGCCCCCTAAGTCTAGCGGGCACCGGGGAGCTGTTTTTT
TRBV2	NA	NA	TRBJ2-7	CASSRDFYEQYF	TGTGCCAGCAGTAGGGACTTCTACGAGCAGTACTTC
TRBV19	few	NA	TRBJ1-1	CASSYRQAPNTEAFF	TGTGCCAGTAGCTACCGACAGGCCCCGAACACTGAAGCTTTCTTT
TRBV5-1	few	TRBD1	TRBJ1-1	CASSYGDRGREAFF	TGCGCCAGCAGCTATGGGGACAGGGGGCGGGAAGCTTTCTTT
TRBV13	NA	TRBD2	TRBJ2-1	CASSFGWGSGRSSYNEQFF	TGTGCCAGCAGCTTCGGGTGGGGTAGCGGGCGGAGCTCCTACAATGAGCAGTTCTTC
TRBV10-3	NA	NA	TRBJ1-5	CAISVQGSNQPQHF	TGTGCCATCAGCGTACAGGGTTCCAATCAGCCCCAGCATTTT
TRBV5-4	NA	NA	TRBJ1-6	CASSLGLGDNSPLHF	TGTGCCAGCAGCTTAGGTTTGGGAGATAATTCACCCCTCCACTTT
TRBV5-1	NA	TRBD1	TRBJ2-1	CASSLIPGQGYNEQFF	TGCGCCAGCAGCTTGATACCGGGACAGGGATACAATGAGCAGTTCTTC